The 16 T cell receptor beta chains listed next were all sequenced from one sample in a study of somatic mutations in cytotoxic T cells in rheumatoid arthritis. Sequenced by immunoSEQ multiplex PCR; TCRdb stores in-frame clones only, minus some. In the table there are fewer than 40,000 clones, 82% of which are singletons. The source material was CD8+ T cells sorted from blood. The receptors were sampled from an adult with rheumatoid arthritis.

This clone has only a few counts. This specimen includes other DNA sequences encoding the same CDR3. The rearrangement joins TRBV28 to TRBJ1-1; D remains ambiguous. The CDR3 spans 12 residues. V was trimmed by 2 bases and J by 1 base, leaving 2 bases between them. CDR1 is MDHEN, CDR2 SYDVKM, per germline. The CDR3 coding sequence is TGTGCCAGCAGTTTAGGGAACACTGAAGCTTTCTTT. Its protein is CASSLGNTEAFF.

The gene calls are TRBV10-3 and TRBJ2-3; no reliable D call. There are 13 residues in the CDR3. The germline CDR1 and CDR2 sequences are ENHRY and SYGVKD. Trimming cost V 8 bases and J 4 bases, with 13 bases left between them. CDR3 protein: CAILSSGADTQYF. DNA for the CDR3: TGTGCCATCCTTAGCTCCGGCGCAGATACGCAGTATTTT.

The genes are TRBV7-2 and TRBJ2-1, with TRBD1 as a possible D gene (5 bases). This CDR3 contains 13 residues. Germline V lookup: CDR1 SGHTA, CDR2 FQGNSA. V shed 0 bases and J shed 8 bases, with 8 bases lying between them. In DNA, the CDR3 is TGTGCCAGCAGCTTAGCCAGGGTAGATGAGCAGTTCTTC. This sequence encodes CASSLARVDEQFF. The full variable domain, in which reference TRBV7-2 and TRBJ2-1 provide the parts outside the CDR3, is GAGVSQSPSNKVTEKGKDVELRCDPISGHTALYWYRQSLGQGLEFLIYFQGNSAPDKSGLPSDRFSAERTGGSVSTLTIQRTQQEDSAVYLCASSLARVDEQFFGPGTRLTVL.

The chain combines TRBV9 with TRBJ2-7; D may correspond to TRBD1 or TRBD2 (5 bases each). The germline gives CDR1 SGDLS, CDR2 YYNGEE. The germline V and J ends were trimmed by 4 bases and 3 bases, with 14 bases remaining between them. The CDR3 totals 14 residues. CDR3 sequence reads: CASSPSRGSYEQYF. The CDR3 coding sequence is TGTGCCAGCAGCCCCTCCCGGGGCAGCTACGAGCAGTACTTC.

The J gene is TRBJ2-1, the V gene TRBV19; the D is unclear. V was cut by 3 bases and J by 4 bases, with 7 bases left in between. Germline lookup yields CDR1 LNHDA and CDR2 SQIVND (reference sequence). This CDR3 spans 13 amino acids. The CDR3 region has the DNA TGTGCCAGTAGTATTCTAGATTACAATGAGCAGTTCTTC. Its protein is CASSILDYNEQFF.

On this clone: This same CDR3 is encoded by further DNA sequences in the sample. This chain joins TRBV5-6 and TRBJ1-5; tentative D call: TRBD1 (5 bases). CDR1 is SGHDT, CDR2 YYEEEE, per germline. This CDR3 comprises 13 residues. The V gene lost 0 bases and the J gene lost 7 bases, with 8 bases spanning the gap. The CDR3 DNA is TGTGCCAGCAGCTTGGGGGGGTCCCAGCCCCAGCATTTT. Translation: CASSLGGSQPQHF.

On this clone itself: The same CDR3 is also encoded by other DNA sequences in this sample. The J gene is TRBJ2-7, the V gene TRBV5-5, with a possible D match to TRBD1 (6 bases). The germline V and J ends were trimmed by 0 bases and 5 bases, with 12 bases remaining between them. The CDR3 sequence is 14 residues long. CDR1 is SGHKS, CDR2 YYEKEE, per germline (reference sequence). CDR3 in amino acids: CASSLGQGKNEQYF. CDR3 coding DNA: TGTGCCAGCAGCTTGGGGCAGGGGAAAAACGAGCAGTACTTC.

The chain has TRBV13 and TRBJ2-1; D possibly corresponds to TRBD2 (5 bases). Per germline, CDR1 PRHDT and CDR2 FYEKMQ (reference sequence). The CDR3 runs to 13 residues. With 6 bases removed from V and 6 bases from J, the gap between germline ends came to 12 bases. The CDR3 DNA reads TGTGCCAGCAGTCAAAGAGAGGGCAATGAGCAGTTCTTC. Its protein product is CASSQREGNEQFF.

The J gene is TRBJ2-7, the V gene TRBV11-3, with 13 bases that match TRBD2. Germline loops: CDR1 SGHNT, CDR2 YENEEA. The ends lost 5 bases at V and 4 bases at J; junction bases unmatched: 5. The CDR3 is 15 amino acids. Written as DNA, the CDR3 is TGTGCCAGCAGCCCAGGGACTAGCGGGACTTACGAGCAGTACTTC. Protein product: CASSPGTSGTYEQYF. The full variable domain, its missing parts supplied by reference TRBV11-3 and TRBJ2-7, is EAGVVQSPRYKIIEKKQPVAFWCNPISGHNTLYWYLQNLGQGPELLIRYENEEAVDDSQLPKDRFSAERLKGVDSTLKIQPAELGDSAVYLCASSPGTSGTYEQYFGPGTRLTVT.

This clone came up a few times. The CDR3 coding sequence is TGTGCCAGCAGACCAGGGACGTCCTATGGCTACACCTTC. Its translation: CASRPGTSYGYTF. The chain recombines TRBV6-5 with TRBJ1-2, with TRBD1 as a possible D gene (5 bases). This CDR3 is built from 13 residues. V lost 6 bases, J lost 4 bases, and 12 bases lay in between. The germline V gene has CDR1 MNHEY and CDR2 SVGAGI.

The chain is built from TRBV28 and TRBJ1-2; 7 bases are a match to TRBD1. CDR1 and CDR2 (germline): MDHEN, SYDVKM. J was trimmed by 8 bases and V by 6 bases; bases with no gene match: 9. This CDR3 is 13 amino acids long. The CDR3 loop is CASSKTGMDGYTF. The CDR3 region has the DNA TGTGCCAGCAGCAAGACAGGGATGGACGGCTACACCTTC.

This rearrangement joins TRBV19 to TRBJ2-5; no clear D. The ends were cut back, 2 bases at V and 4 bases at J, with 11 bases in the middle. The germline CDR1 and CDR2 sequences are LNHDA and SQIVND (reference sequence). CDR3 length: 14 amino acids. CDR3 sequence: CASSITGLGETQYF. Written as DNA, the CDR3 is TGTGCCAGTAGTATAACCGGCCTAGGAGAGACCCAGTACTTC.

The chain has TRBV7-8 and TRBJ1-1; 7 nucleotides match TRBD1. The V segment lost 1 base and the J segment 2 bases; nucleotides outside the gene matches: 7. This CDR3 spans 16 amino acids. Germline V gene lookup returns CDR1 SGHVS and CDR2 FQNEAQ. The CDR3 loop is CASSLGGRTGNTEAFF. DNA for the CDR3: TGTGCCAGCAGCTTAGGGGGTAGGACAGGAAACACTGAAGCTTTCTTT.

This chain uses TRBV10-3 with TRBJ2-1; maybe TRBD2 (6 bases). CDR1 is ENHRY and CDR2 is SYGVKD in the germline V gene. V lost 10 bases, J lost 1 base, and 20 bases lay in between. This CDR3 is built from 16 residues. CDR3 in amino acids: CATENRRRGSYNEQFF. The CDR3 nucleotides are TGTGCCACCGAGAATCGGCGGAGGGGTTCCTACAATGAGCAGTTCTTC.

The rearrangement uses TRBV6-1 and TRBJ1-1; possible D gene TRBD1, 6 bases. The CDR3 is 14 amino acids. The ends were cut back, 8 bases at V and 7 bases at J, with 20 bases in the middle. Per the germline V gene, CDR1 is MNHNS and CDR2 is SASEGT. Here the CDR3 DNA reads TGTGCCAGCCCGAGGGGGGGGCGCGAGGGTGAAGCTTTCTTT. It codes for CASPRGGREGEAFF.

This clone is a singleton in its sample. The chain couples TRBV4-1 to TRBJ2-7, with TRBD2 matching 7 bases. CDR1 is MGHRA, CDR2 YSYEKL, per germline. CDR3 length: 14 amino acids. V gave up 0 bases and J gave up 6 bases; unmatched junction bases: 5. CDR3 nucleotides: TGCGCCAGCAGCCAAGAGTCGGGGGGAAGCGAGCAGTACTTC. As protein: CASSQESGGSEQYF.